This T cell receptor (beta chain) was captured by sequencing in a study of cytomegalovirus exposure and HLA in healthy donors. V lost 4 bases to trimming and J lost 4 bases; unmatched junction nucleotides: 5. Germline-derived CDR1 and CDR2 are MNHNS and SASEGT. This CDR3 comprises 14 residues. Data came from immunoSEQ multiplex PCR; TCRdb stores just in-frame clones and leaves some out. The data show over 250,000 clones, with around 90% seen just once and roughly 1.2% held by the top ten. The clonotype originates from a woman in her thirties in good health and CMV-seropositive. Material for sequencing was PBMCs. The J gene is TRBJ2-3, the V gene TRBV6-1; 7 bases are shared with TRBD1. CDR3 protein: CASSGGGQADTQYF. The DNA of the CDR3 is TGTGCCAGCAGTGGGGGTGGACAGGCAGATACGCAGTATTTT.